Listed below are T cell receptor beta chains from one sample, sequenced in a study of shared clonotypes between healthy human individuals. Profiled with immunoSEQ multiplex PCR; TCRdb holds only in-frame clones, not every one. The repertoire holds a few million clones, with around 95% as singletons. The sequenced material came from naive CD8+ T cells from PBMCs. These receptors all come from a young man in good health. Some clones in this sample may be carry-over from other donors' samples. Each CDR3 is given with its conserved first and last residue. D genes are given only for firm matches. For some rows the clone size is stated as once, few or many, or as a class when expanded; others skip it.

v_gene	abundance	j_gene	d_gene	CDR3aa	CDR3nt
TRBV2	-	TRBJ1-4	-	CASNPAGEKLFF	TGTGCCAGCAATCCGGCAGGTGAAAAACTGTTTTTT
TRBV7-8	-	TRBJ1-5	-	CASSLVWNQPQHF	TGTGCCAGCAGCTTAGTTTGGAATCAGCCCCAGCATTTT
TRBV5-1	-	TRBJ2-7	TRBD2	CASSFWGGSEQYF	TGCGCCAGCAGCTTTTGGGGGGGAAGCGAGCAGTACTTC
TRBV7-9	-	TRBJ2-2	TRBD2	CASSPLAGKNTGELFF	TGTGCCAGCAGCCCACTAGCGGGAAAAAACACCGGGGAGCTGTTTTTT
TRBV11-2	-	TRBJ2-7	TRBD2	CASSLFGREGDEQYF	TGTGCCAGCAGCTTATTTGGGCGGGAGGGTGACGAGCAGTACTTC
TRBV4-2	-	TRBJ1-5	-	CASSQGGNQPQHF	TGTGCCAGCAGCCAAGGGGGGAATCAGCCCCAGCATTTT
TRBV28	-	TRBJ2-7	TRBD1	CASSPRTGQSSYEQYF	TGTGCCAGCAGTCCGAGAACGGGACAGTCTTCCTACGAGCAGTACTTC
TRBV19	-	TRBJ2-7	TRBD2	CASHRALAHTLYEQYF	TGTGCCAGTCATCGGGCACTAGCGCACACTCTGTACGAGCAGTACTTC
TRBV6-4	-	TRBJ2-1	-	CASSDFPSFPDGQFF	TGTGCCAGCAGTGACTTTCCTTCTTTTCCGGATGGGCAGTTCTTC
TRBV27	-	TRBJ1-2	-	CASRDRGSYGYTF	TGTGCCAGCAGGGACAGAGGCTCCTATGGCTACACCTTC
TRBV9	-	TRBJ2-7	TRBD2	CASSQGAGYSYEQYF	TGTGCCAGCAGCCAAGGAGCGGGATACTCCTACGAGCAGTACTTC
TRBV28	once	TRBJ1-5	-	CASRSTGYSNQPQHF	TGTGCCAGCAGGTCTACAGGGTATAGCAATCAGCCCCAGCATTTT
TRBV7-9	-	TRBJ2-2	TRBD1	CASSPRDRSNTGELFF	TGTGCCAGCAGCCCCCGGGACAGGAGTAACACCGGGGAGCTGTTTTTT
TRBV15	-	TRBJ1-5	-	CATSTRLIQGNQPQHF	TGTGCCACCAGCACCAGGCTAATTCAAGGAAATCAGCCCCAGCATTTT
TRBV28	-	TRBJ1-1	-	CASSFTLLGGDTEAFF	TGTGCCAGCAGTTTTACCCTTTTGGGAGGGGACACTGAAGCTTTCTTT
TRBV4-3	-	TRBJ1-3	-	CASSQDRDWGGTSSGNTIYF	TGCGCCAGCAGCCAAGATAGGGATTGGGGGGGAACCAGCTCTGGAAACACCATATATTTT
TRBV7-9	-	TRBJ2-1	TRBD1	CASSPRQGVRYNEQFF	TGTGCCAGCAGTCCAAGACAGGGGGTGAGGTACAATGAGCAGTTCTTC
TRBV7-8	-	TRBJ1-1	-	CASSLIRTAGVEAFF	TGTGCCAGCAGCTTGATCCGGACCGCCGGGGTTGAAGCTTTCTTT
TRBV18	-	TRBJ2-2	TRBD1	CASSPRSTGGNTGELFF	TGTGCCAGCTCACCACGTTCAACAGGGGGAAACACCGGGGAGCTGTTTTTT